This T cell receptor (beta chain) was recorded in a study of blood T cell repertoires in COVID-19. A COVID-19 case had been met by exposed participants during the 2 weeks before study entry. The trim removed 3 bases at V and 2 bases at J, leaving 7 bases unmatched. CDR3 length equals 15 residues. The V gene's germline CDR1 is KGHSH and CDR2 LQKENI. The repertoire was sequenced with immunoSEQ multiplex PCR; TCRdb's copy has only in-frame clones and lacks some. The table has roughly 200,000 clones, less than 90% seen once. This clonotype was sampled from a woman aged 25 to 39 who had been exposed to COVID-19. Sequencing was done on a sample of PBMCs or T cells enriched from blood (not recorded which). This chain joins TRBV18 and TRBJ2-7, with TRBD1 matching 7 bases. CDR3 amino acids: CASSPDRMVTYEQYF. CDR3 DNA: TGTGCCAGCTCACCGGACAGGATGGTGACCTACGAGCAGTACTTC. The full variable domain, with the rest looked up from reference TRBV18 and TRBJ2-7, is NAGVMQNPRHLVRRRGQEARLRCSPMKGHSHVYWYRQLPEEGLKFMVYLQKENIIDESGMPKERFSAEFPKEGPSILRIQQVVRGDSAAYFCASSPDRMVTYEQYFGPGTRLTVT.